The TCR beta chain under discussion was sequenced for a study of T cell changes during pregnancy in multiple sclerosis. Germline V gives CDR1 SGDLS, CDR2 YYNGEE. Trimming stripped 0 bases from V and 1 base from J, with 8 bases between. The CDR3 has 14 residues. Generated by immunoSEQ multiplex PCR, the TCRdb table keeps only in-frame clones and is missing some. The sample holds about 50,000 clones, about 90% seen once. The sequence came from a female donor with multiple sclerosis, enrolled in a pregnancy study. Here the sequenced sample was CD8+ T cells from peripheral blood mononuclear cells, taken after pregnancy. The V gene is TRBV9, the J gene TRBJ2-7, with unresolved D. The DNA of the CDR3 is TGTGCCAGCAGCGTAGCCCAGGCGTCCTACGAGCAGTACTTC. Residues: CASSVAQASYEQYF. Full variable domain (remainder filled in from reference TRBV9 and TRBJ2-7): DSGVTQTPKHLITATGQRVTLRCSPRSGDLSVYWYQQSLDQGLQFLIQYYNGEERAKGNILERFSAQQFPDLHSELNLSSLELGDSALYFCASSVAQASYEQYFGPGTRLTVT.